The rows below give T cell receptor beta chains drawn from one sample of a study of STAT3 mutations in large granular lymphocyte leukemia. Repertoires were generated with immunoSEQ multiplex PCR, while TCRdb's copy carries only in-frame clones and drops some. The table shows about 3,800 clones, with about 70% occurring only once. The sequencing input was peripheral blood mononuclear cells. These receptors were collected from a man in his fifties or sixties with T-cell large granular lymphocyte leukemia. Some clones in this sample may be carry-over from other donors' samples. Each CDR3 is given with its conserved first and last residue. A D gene is named only where the DNA matches it firmly. For some rows the clone size is stated as once, few or many, or as a class when expanded; others skip it.

d_gene | abundance | j_gene | v_gene | CDR3nt | CDR3aa
. | . | TRBJ1-6 | TRBV5-1 | TGCGCCAGCAGCTCTACGGGGGATGGGGCCAATTCACCCCTCCACTTT | CASSSTGDGANSPLHF
TRBD1 | . | TRBJ1-2 | TRBV27 | TGTGCCAGCAGTTCCAGGACAGGGACAATCAGACGCTATGGCTACACCTTC | CASSSRTGTIRRYGYTF
TRBD2 | . | TRBJ2-1 | TRBV5-6 | TGTGCCAGCAGACGGACTAGCGGGGGATCCTACAATGAGCAGTTCTTC | CASRRTSGGSYNEQFF
. | . | TRBJ1-6 | TRBV30 | TGTGCCGGGGGTTCCTATAATTCACCCCTCCACTTT | CAGGSYNSPLHF
. | . | TRBJ2-3 | TRBV5-4 | TGTGCCAGCAGCTGGACGGCGAGCACAGATACGCAGTATTTT | CASSWTASTDTQYF
. | few | TRBJ1-1 | TRBV7-9 | TGTGCCAGCAGCTTATATCCAGACCTGAACACTGAAGCTTTCTTT | CASSLYPDLNTEAFF
TRBD1 | . | TRBJ2-5 | TRBV18 | TGTGCCAGCCGGACAGGGACAGAGACCCAGTACTTC | CASRTGTETQYF
. | . | TRBJ2-1 | TRBV18 | TGTGCCAGCTCACCAAGGCTGTCGTACAATGAGCAGTTCTTC | CASSPRLSYNEQFF
. | . | TRBJ1-1 | TRBV5-5 | TGTGCCAGCAGCTTGGGGGGAGGTTGGACTGAAGCTTTCTTT | CASSLGGGWTEAFF
. | few | TRBJ2-1 | TRBV7-9 | TGTGCCAGCAGCTTATTCTCCTACAATGAGCAGTTCTTC | CASSLFSYNEQFF
. | . | TRBJ2-3 | TRBV7-9 | TGTGCCAGCAGCTTAGGTGCCGGGACCACAGATACGCAGTATTTT | CASSLGAGTTDTQYF
. | . | TRBJ2-5 | TRBV30 | TGTGCCTGGAGTCGTACAGAAGAGACCCAGTACTTC | CAWSRTEETQYF
TRBD1 | . | TRBJ2-3 | TRBV5-4 | TGTGCCAGCAGCCCCGGACAGGGTCCACAGTATTTT | CASSPGQGPQYF
. | few | TRBJ1-2 | TRBV28 | TGTGCCAGCAGTCAAAATCGCTATGGCTACACCTTC | CASSQNRYGYTF
TRBD1 | . | TRBJ1-6 | TRBV9 | TGTGCCAGCAGCGCCGGGACAGGGTTCGGTAACTCACCCCTCCACTTT | CASSAGTGFGNSPLHF
. | . | TRBJ1-1 | TRBV18 | TGTGCCAGCTCACCATTAATCGGTTCCACTGAAGCTTTCTTT | CASSPLIGSTEAFF
. | . | TRBJ1-2 | TRBV4-1 | TGCGCCAGCAGCCAAATAAACACGAGTGGCTACACCTTC | CASSQINTSGYTF
. | . | TRBJ2-6 | TRBV12-5 | TGTGCTAGTGGGGAATCTGGGGCCAACGTCCTGACTTTC | CASGESGANVLTF
TRBD2 | . | TRBJ2-1 | TRBV18 | TGTGCCAGCTCACCACCGAGCGGGAGGGGCAATGAGCAGTTCTTC | CASSPPSGRGNEQFF
. | few | TRBJ2-7 | TRBV5-1 | TGCGCCAGCAGCTTGGATGCAGCATACGAGCAGTACTTC | CASSLDAAYEQYF
TRBD2 | . | TRBJ2-3 | TRBV5-1 | TGCGCCAGCAGCTTGACCAGACTAGCCTTTGATACGCAGTATTTT | CASSLTRLAFDTQYF
. | once | TRBJ1-6 | TRBV30 | TGTGCCTCCCGTGGAAGCTCCTATAATTCACCCCTCCACTTT | CASRGSSYNSPLHF